This entry describes one TCR beta chain. Its antigen is still unknown. This specimen comes from a study of cytomegalovirus exposure and HLA in healthy donors. Overall study context: Caucasian-associated ancestry cluster membership applied to less than 85% of approximately 400 genotyped donors. The study's findings and limits: Compared with the roughly 700-donor mean, an Asian-associated ancestry cluster reportedly had fewer N-insertions, according to a later analysis.

Trimming removed 4 bases from V and 1 base from J; junction bases left unmatched: 8. The germline V gene encodes CDR1 SGDLS and CDR2 YYNGEE. The CDR3 totals 16 residues. PCR involved 60 Vbeta and 13 Jbeta primers. TCRdb's copy holds only in-frame clones and misses some; the assay was immunoSEQ multiplex PCR. Of around 130,000 clones listed, 75% to 90% were seen once; the top ten hold 6.7%. These donors counted as nominally healthy when sampled, but unrecorded immune exposures were likely. The rearrangement links TRBV9 to TRBJ1-1, with 9 bases that match TRBD1. The clonotype originates from a woman aged 25-40 years in good health and CMV-seropositive. The source material was PBMCs. The DNA of the CDR3 is TGTGCCAGCAGCCCGCCGGGACAGGGAAAGAACACTGAAGCTTTCTTT. Residues: CASSPPGQGKNTEAFF.